A single sample gave rise to the 2 T cell receptor beta chains below, sequenced in a study of identical twins. One entry per CDR3 protein results from TCRdb running MiXCR on the 5' RACE reads. The data contain 400,000 to 550,000 distinct CDR3 sequences, 20% to 25% of them singletons. This sample was shared with a second study, whose subject was T cells expressing NK-cell markers.

Sequenced sample: CD4+ T cells sorted from blood. Receptors originate from a woman aged 18-29 years in good health.

This clonotype was counted a few times. The chain joins TRBV20-1 to TRBJ2-1; tentatively, D is TRBD1 (6 bases). The CDR3 runs to 11 residues. CDR1 and CDR2 (germline): DFQATT, SNEGSKA (reference sequence). The V and J ends lost 3 bases and 15 bases respectively, with 15 bases between them. The CDR3: CSASRDINMFF. The DNA of the CDR3 is TGCAGTGCTAGTAGGGACATAAATATGTTCTTC.

V usage is TRBV20-1 and J usage is TRBJ1-5; D is possibly TRBD1 (6 bases). V dropped 5 bases and J dropped 4 bases, with 12 bases sitting between them. Germline V gene sequence: CDR1 DFQATT, CDR2 SNEGSKA (reference sequence). The CDR3 totals 13 residues. Written as DNA, the CDR3 is TGCAGTGCTTCGACAGGTCGGAATCAGCCCCAGCATTTT. It specifies CSASTGRNQPQHF.